This T cell receptor beta chain stems from a study of blood T cell repertoires in COVID-19. Study-level information: Both acute and convalescent COVID-19 samples were obtained from the United States, Italy and Spain. PBMCs, B-cell-depleted T cells, or T cells provided the cDNA or gDNA that made up the material.

In the authors' workflow: Amplified reference gene primers provided the basis for estimating nucleated cell counts. Sequencing was performed with immunoSEQ multiplex PCR; in TCRdb, only in-frame clones are kept and a portion is missing. V and J calls and clone size follow that table, whereas D and trimming were derived from the DNA. This table holds 150,000 to 170,000 clones, 75% to 85% found once. Seattle-derived patients entered the study during active infection and were followed longitudinally. For this clone: The sample contains more than one DNA sequence encoding this CDR3.

This CDR3 has 13 amino acids. Trimming shortened V by 0 bases and J by 3 bases, and 5 bases separated the two germline ends. This sequence was found in a woman in her sixties or seventies with COVID-19, enrolled during active disease. The chain recombines TRBV12-3 or TRBV12-4 with TRBJ1-1; D is perhaps TRBD1 (5 bases). Sequencing was performed on peripheral blood. The CDR3 coding sequence is TGTGCCAGCAGTTTAGCAGGGGACACTGAAGCTTTCTTT. This translates into CASSLAGDTEAFF.